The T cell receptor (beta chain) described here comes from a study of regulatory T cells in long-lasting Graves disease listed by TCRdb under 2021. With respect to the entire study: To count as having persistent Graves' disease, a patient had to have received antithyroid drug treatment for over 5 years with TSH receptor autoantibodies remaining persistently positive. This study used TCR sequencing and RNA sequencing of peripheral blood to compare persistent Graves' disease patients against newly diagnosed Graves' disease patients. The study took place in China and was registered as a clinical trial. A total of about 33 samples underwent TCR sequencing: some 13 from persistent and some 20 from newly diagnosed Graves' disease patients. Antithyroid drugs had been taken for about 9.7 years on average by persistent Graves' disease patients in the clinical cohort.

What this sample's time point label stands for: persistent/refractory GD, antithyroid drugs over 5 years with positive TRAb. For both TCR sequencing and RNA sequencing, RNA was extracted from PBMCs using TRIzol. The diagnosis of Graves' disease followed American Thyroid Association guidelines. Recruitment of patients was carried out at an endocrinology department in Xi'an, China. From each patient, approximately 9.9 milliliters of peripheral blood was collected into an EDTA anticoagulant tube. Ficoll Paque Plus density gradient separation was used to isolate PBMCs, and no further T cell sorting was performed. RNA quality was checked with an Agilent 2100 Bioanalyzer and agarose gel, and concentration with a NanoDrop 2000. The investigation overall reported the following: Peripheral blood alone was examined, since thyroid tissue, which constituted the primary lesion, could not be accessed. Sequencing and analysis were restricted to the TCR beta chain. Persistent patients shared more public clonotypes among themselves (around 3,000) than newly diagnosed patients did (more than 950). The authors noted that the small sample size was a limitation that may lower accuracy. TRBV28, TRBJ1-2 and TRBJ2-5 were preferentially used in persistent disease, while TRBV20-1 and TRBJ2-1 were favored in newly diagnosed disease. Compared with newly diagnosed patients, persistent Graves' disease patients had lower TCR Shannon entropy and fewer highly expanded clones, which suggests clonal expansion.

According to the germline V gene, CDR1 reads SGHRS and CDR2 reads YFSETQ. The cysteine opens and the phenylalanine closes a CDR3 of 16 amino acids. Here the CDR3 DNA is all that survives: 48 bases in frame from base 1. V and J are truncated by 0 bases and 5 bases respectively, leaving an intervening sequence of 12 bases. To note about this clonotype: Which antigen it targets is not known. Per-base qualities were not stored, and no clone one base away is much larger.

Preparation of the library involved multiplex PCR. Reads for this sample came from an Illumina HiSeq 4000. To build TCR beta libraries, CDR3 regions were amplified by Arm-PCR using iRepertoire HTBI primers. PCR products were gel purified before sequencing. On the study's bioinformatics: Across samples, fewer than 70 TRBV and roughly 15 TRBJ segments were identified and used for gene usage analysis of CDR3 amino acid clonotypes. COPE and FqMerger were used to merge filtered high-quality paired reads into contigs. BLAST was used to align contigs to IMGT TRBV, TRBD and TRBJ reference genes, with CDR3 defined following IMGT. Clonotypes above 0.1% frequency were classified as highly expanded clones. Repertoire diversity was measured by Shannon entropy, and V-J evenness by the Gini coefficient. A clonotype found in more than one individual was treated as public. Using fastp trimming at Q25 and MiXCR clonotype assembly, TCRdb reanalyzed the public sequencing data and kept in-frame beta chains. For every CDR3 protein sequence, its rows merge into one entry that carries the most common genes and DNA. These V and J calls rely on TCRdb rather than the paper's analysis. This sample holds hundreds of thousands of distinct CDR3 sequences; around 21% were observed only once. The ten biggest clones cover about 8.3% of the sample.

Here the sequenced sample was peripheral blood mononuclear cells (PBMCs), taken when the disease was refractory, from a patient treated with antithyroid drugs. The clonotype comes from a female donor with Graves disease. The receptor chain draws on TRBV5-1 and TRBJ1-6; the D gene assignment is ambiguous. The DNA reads TGCGCCAGCAGCTTGGGGTCCCGGACTAATAATTCACCCCTCCACTTT. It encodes CASSLGSRTNNSPLHF.